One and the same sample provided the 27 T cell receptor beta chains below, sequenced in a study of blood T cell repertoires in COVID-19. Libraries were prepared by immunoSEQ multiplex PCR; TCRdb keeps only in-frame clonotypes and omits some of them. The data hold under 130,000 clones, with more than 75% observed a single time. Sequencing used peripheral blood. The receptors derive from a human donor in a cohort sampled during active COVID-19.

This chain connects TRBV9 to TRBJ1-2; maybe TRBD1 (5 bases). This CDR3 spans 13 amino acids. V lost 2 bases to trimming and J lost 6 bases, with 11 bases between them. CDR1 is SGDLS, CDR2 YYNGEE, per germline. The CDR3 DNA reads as TGTGCCAGCAGCGTGGGAGGGGTTGATGGCTACACCTTC. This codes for CASSVGGVDGYTF.

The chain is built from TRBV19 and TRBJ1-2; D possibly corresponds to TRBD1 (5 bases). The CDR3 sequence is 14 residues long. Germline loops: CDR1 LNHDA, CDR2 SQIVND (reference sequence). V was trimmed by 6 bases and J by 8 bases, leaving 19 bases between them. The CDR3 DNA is TGTGCCAGTAGACCTCAGGAGGGGCTGCCGGGCTACACCTTC. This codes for CASRPQEGLPGYTF.

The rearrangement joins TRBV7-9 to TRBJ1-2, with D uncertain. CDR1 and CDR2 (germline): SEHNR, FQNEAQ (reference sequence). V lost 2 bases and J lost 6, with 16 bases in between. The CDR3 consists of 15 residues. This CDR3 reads CASSLISVPLHGYTF. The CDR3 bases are TGTGCCAGCAGCTTAATTTCGGTGCCGCTTCATGGCTACACCTTC.

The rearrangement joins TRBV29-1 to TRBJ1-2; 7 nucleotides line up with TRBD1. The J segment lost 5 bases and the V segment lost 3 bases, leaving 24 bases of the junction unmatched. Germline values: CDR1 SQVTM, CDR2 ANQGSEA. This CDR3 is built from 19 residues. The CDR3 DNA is TGCAGCGTTGACCATAGGGCCATGGGACAGACCGCTGGGGATTATGGCTACACCTTC. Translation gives CSVDHRAMGQTAGDYGYTF.

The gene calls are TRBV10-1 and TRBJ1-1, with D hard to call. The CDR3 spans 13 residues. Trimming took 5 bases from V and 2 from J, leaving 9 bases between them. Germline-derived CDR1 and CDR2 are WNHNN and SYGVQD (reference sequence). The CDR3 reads CASSNSLNTEAFF. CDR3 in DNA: TGCGCCAGCAGTAACAGCCTCAACACTGAAGCTTTCTTT.

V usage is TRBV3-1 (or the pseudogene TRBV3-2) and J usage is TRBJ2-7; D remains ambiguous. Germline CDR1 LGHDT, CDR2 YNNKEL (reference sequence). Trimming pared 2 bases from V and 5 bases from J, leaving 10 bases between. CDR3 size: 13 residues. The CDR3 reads CASSQTLPHEQYF. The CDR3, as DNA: TGTGCCAGCAGCCAAACTCTACCCCACGAGCAGTACTTC.

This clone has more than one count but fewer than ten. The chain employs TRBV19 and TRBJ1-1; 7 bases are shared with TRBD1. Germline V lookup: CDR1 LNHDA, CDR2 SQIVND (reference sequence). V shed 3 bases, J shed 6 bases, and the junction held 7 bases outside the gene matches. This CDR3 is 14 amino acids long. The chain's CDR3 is CASSIKGTVPEAFF. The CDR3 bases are TGTGCCAGTAGTATCAAGGGGACAGTCCCTGAAGCTTTCTTT.

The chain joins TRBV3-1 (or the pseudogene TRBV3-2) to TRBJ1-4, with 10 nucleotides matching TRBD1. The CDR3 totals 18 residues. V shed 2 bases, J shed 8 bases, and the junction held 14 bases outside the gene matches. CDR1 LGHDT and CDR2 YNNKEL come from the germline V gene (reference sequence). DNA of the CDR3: TGTGCCAGCAGCCAATCCCCATCGTGGACAGGGGGGCGAGAAAAACTGTTTTTT. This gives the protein CASSQSPSWTGGREKLFF.

The CDR3 region is CASSLHGTGLTEAFF. The CDR3 DNA reads TGCGCCAGCAGCTTGCACGGGACAGGGTTGACTGAAGCTTTCTTT. V is TRBV5-1 and J is TRBJ1-1; TRBD1 matches 9 bases. V shed 1 base, J shed 5 bases, and the junction held 6 bases outside the gene matches. Per the germline V gene, CDR1 is SGHRS and CDR2 is YFSETQ. This CDR3 region has 15 residues. Full variable domain (rest looked up from reference TRBV5-1 and TRBJ1-1): KAGVTQTPRYLIKTRGQQVTLSCSPISGHRSVSWYQQTPGQGLQFLFEYFSETQRNKGNFPGRFSGRQFSNSRSEMNVSTLELGDSALYLCASSLHGTGLTEAFFGQGTRLTVV.

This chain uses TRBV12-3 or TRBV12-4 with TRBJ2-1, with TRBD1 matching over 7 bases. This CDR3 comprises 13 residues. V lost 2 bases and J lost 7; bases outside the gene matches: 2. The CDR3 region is CASSLKGANEQFF. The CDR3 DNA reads TGTGCCAGCAGTTTAAAGGGGGCTAATGAGCAGTTCTTC.

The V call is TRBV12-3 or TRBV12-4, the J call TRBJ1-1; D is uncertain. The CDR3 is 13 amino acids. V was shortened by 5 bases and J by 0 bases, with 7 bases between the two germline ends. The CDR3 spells CASSGLMNTEAFF. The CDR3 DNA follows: TGTGCCAGCAGTGGACTGATGAACACTGAAGCTTTCTTT.

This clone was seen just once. The CDR3 protein is CASSPRETQYF. The CDR3 region has the DNA TGCGCCAGCAGCCCGAGGGAGACCCAGTACTTC. The chain carries TRBV10-2 and TRBJ2-5, with D unresolved. V lost 6 bases and J 5 bases, leaving 7 bases between the germline ends. In germline, CDR1 is WSHSY, CDR2 SAAADI. The CDR3 spans 11 residues.

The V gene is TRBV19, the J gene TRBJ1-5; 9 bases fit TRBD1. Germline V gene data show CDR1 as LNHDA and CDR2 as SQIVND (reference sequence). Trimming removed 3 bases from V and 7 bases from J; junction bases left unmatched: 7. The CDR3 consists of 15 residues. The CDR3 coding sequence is TGTGCCAGTAGTATTAGGGGACAGGGAGGCCAGCCCCAGCATTTT. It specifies CASSIRGQGGQPQHF.

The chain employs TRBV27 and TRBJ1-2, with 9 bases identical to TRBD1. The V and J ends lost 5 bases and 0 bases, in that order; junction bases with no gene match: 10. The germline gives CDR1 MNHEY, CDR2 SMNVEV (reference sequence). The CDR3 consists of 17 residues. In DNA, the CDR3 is TGTGCCAGCAGTCAGCTAGCCGGGACAGGGACTAACTATGGCTACACCTTC. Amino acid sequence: CASSQLAGTGTNYGYTF.

CDR3 nucleotide sequence: TGCGCCAGCAGCTATGGCGGGGCGTTCCCTAGCACAGATACGCAGTATTTT. It encodes CASSYGGAFPSTDTQYF. The chain has TRBV5-1 and TRBJ2-3; D is perhaps TRBD2 (6 bases). Germline-derived CDR1 and CDR2 are SGHRS and YFSETQ. Trimming took off 3 bases at V and 0 bases at J, with 17 bases between the two ends. CDR3 length: 17 amino acids.

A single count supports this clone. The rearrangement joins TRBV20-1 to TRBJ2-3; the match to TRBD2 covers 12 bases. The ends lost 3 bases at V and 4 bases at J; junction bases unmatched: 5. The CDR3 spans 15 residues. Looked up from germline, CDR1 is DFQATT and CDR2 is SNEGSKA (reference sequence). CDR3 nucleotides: TGCAGTGCTAGTGGGCTAGCGGGGGGGGCAGATACGCAGTATTTT. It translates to CSASGLAGGADTQYF.

CDR3 sequence: CASSRGADPQETQYF. The CDR3 DNA reads TGTGCCAGCAGCCGGGGGGCCGACCCACAAGAGACCCAGTACTTC. The chain has TRBV5-4 and TRBJ2-5, with D possibly matching TRBD2 (7 bases). Trimming cost V 4 bases and J 2 bases, with 15 bases left between them. The CDR3 loop spans 15 amino acids. Germline assignment: CDR1 SGHNT and CDR2 YYREEE (reference sequence).

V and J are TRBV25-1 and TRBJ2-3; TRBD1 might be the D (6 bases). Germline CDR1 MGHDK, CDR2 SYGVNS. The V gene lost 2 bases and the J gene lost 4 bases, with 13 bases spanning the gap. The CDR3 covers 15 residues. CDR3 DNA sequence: TGTGCCAGCAGTGAAGGGGGCATTCGGGCAGATACGCAGTATTTT. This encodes CASSEGGIRADTQYF. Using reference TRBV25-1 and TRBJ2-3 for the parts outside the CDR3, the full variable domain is EADIYQTPRYLVIGTGKKITLECSQTMGHDKMYWYQQDPGMELHLIHYSYGVNSTEKGDLSSESTVSRIRTEHFPLTLESARPSHTSQYLCASSEGGIRADTQYFGPGTRLTVL.

The CDR3 nucleotides are TGTGCCAGCAGTTGGGACAGCTCCTACGAGCAGTACTTC. It codes for CASSWDSSYEQYF. J is TRBJ2-7 and V is TRBV2, with 7 nucleotides matching TRBD1. The CDR3 extends over 13 amino acids. Germline values: CDR1 SNHLY, CDR2 FYNNEI. V shed 5 bases, J shed 0 bases, and the junction held 1 base outside the gene matches.

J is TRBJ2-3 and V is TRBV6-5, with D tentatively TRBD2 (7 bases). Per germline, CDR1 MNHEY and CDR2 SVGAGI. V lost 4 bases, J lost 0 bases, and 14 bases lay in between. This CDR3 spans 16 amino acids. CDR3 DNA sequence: TGTGCCAGCAGTTCCCGGGGGGCATTTAGCACAGATACGCAGTATTTT. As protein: CASSSRGAFSTDTQYF.

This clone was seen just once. CDR3 sequence (DNA): TGTGCCAGCAGCCAAGACTGGGGGCCTCAGTTCTTC. It yields the protein CASSQDWGPQFF. The gene calls are TRBV3-1 (or the pseudogene TRBV3-2) and TRBJ2-1; TRBD1 is a possible D gene (6 bases). The CDR3 is 12 residues long. The ends were cut back, 0 bases at V and 13 bases at J, with 10 bases in the middle. Germline V lookup: CDR1 LGHDT, CDR2 YNNKEL (reference sequence).

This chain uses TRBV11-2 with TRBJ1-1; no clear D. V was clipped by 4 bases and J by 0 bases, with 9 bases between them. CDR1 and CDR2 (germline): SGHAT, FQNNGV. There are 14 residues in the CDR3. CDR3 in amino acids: CASSYLKMNTEAFF. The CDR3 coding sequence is TGTGCCAGCAGCTATCTTAAAATGAACACTGAAGCTTTCTTT.

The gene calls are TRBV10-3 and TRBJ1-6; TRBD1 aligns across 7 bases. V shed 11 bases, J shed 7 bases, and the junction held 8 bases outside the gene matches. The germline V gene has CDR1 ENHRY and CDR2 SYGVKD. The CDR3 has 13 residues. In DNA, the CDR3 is TGTGCCGTCCGACAGGGAGACAATTCACCCCTCCACTTT. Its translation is CAVRQGDNSPLHF.

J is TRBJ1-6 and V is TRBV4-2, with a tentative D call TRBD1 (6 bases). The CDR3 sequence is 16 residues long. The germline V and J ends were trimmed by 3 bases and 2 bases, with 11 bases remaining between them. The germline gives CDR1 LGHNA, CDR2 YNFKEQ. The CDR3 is CASSQGGGAYNSPLHF. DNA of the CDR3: TGTGCCAGCAGCCAGGGAGGGGGAGCCTATAATTCACCCCTCCACTTT.

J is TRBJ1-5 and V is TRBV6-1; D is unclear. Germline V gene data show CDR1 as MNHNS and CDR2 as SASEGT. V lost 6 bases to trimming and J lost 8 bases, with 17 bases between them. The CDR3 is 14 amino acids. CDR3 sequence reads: CASSFNGEREPQHF. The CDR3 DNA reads TGTGCCAGCAGCTTCAATGGGGAGAGGGAGCCCCAGCATTTT.

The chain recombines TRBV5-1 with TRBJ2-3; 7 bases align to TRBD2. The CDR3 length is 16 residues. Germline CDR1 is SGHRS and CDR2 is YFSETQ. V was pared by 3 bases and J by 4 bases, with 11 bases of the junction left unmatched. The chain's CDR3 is CASSSSSWGGSDTQYF. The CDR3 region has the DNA TGCGCCAGCAGCTCCTCGTCGTGGGGGGGATCAGATACGCAGTATTTT.

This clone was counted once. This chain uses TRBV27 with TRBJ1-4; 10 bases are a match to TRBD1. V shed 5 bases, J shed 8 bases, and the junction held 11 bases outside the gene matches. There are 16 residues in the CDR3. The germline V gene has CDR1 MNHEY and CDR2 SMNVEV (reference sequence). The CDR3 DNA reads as TGTGCCAGCAGTCCGGATCGGACAGGGGGTAGAGAAAAACTGTTTTTT. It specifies CASSPDRTGGREKLFF.